This entry lists 17 T cell receptor beta chains sequenced from one sample in a study of OX40 agonist ivuxolimab in advanced cancers. This table comes from immunoSEQ multiplex PCR, and its TCRdb copy is limited to in-frame clones, with some not included. The sample comprises 13,000 to 15,000 clones, about 76% of which are singletons, and 35% to 45% rests with the top ten. This specimen was CD4+ or CD8+ T cells sorted from blood, taken in a trial of the OX40 agonist ivuxolimab. The receptors were gathered from an adult with an advanced solid tumor such as melanoma, head and neck, liver or kidney cancer.

This chain joins TRBV5-1 and TRBJ2-5; 8 bases align to TRBD2. Germline V CDR1 and CDR2: SGHRS, YFSETQ. The length of the CDR3 is 14 residues. V lost 3 bases, J lost 4 bases, and 5 bases stayed unmatched. CDR3 nucleotide sequence: TGCGCCAGCAGCTACAGCGGGAGTGGAGAGACCCAGTACTTC. It specifies CASSYSGSGETQYF.

The table lists this clone with a few counts. The CDR3 loop reads CASTLSWGGTLYTF. The CDR3 nucleotides are TGTGCCAGCACTCTCTCCTGGGGGGGTACACTCTACACCTTC. The chain couples TRBV6-5 to TRBJ1-2; D possibly corresponds to TRBD1 (5 bases). Trimming cost V 7 bases and J 10 bases, with 22 bases left between them. In germline, CDR1 is MNHEY, CDR2 SVGAGI. The CDR3 contains 14 residues.

This clone was found once. The gene calls are TRBV5-6 and TRBJ1-5; 10 positions match TRBD1. J was trimmed by 10 bases and V by 3 bases; bases with no gene match: 7. CDR1 and CDR2 (germline): SGHDT, YYEEEE. The CDR3 runs to 14 residues. The CDR3: CASSSGTGVNPQHF. The CDR3 coding sequence is TGTGCCAGCAGCTCCGGGACAGGGGTAAATCCCCAGCATTTT. The full variable domain, in which reference TRBV5-6 and TRBJ1-5 provide the parts outside the CDR3, is DAGVTQSPTHLIKTRGQQVTLRCSPKSGHDTVSWYQQALGQGPQFIFQYYEEEERQRGNFPDRFSGHQFPNYSSELNVNALLLGDSALYLCASSSGTGVNPQHFGDGTRLSIL.

In nucleotides, the CDR3 is TGTGCCAGCAGGCCCGGTGGCGAGACCCAGTACTTC. Protein product: CASRPGGETQYF. The chain joins TRBV6-1 to TRBJ2-5; no clear D gene. Per the germline V gene, CDR1 is MNHNS and CDR2 is SASEGT. CDR3 length equals 12 residues. The V end lost 6 bases, the J end lost 5 bases, and 10 bases lay between the germline ends.

The chain combines TRBV4-1 with TRBJ2-5; no definite D call. The CDR3 runs to 14 residues. Trimming took off 1 base at V and 4 bases at J, with 10 bases between the two ends. CDR1 and CDR2 (germline): MGHRA, YSYEKL. In nucleotides, the CDR3 is TGCGCCAGCAGCCAAGGTTTCCCCGTAGAGACCCAGTACTTC. It yields the protein CASSQGFPVETQYF.

The CDR3 nucleotides are TGTGCCAGCAGTCCCACGGGGAGCGGGAGGGCTGATACGCAGTATTTT. Amino acid sequence: CASSPTGSGRADTQYF. The chain employs TRBV28 and TRBJ2-3; 10 bases are shared with TRBD2. Germline CDR1 MDHEN, CDR2 SYDVKM. V was pared by 5 bases and J by 6 bases, with 11 bases of the junction left unmatched. The CDR3 spans 16 residues.

By proportion, this clone is medium-sized (0.01 to 0.1%). This chain uses TRBV9 with TRBJ1-1, with D unresolved. The CDR3 loop spans 12 amino acids. The V and J ends lost 2 bases and 6 bases respectively, with 8 bases between them. Germline-derived CDR1 and CDR2 are SGDLS and YYNGEE. CDR3 nucleotide sequence: TGTGCCAGCAGCGTGCTAGGTCCTGAAGCTTTCTTT. Protein: CASSVLGPEAFF.

DNA for the CDR3: TGTGCCAGCAGTTTAAGTAAACAGGGGAACGAGCAGTACTTC. It yields the protein CASSLSKQGNEQYF. This chain connects TRBV27 to TRBJ2-7; 7 bases match TRBD1. The CDR3 runs 14 residues. V dropped 2 bases and J dropped 5; count of bases not matched to a gene: 6. Germline V lookup: CDR1 MNHEY, CDR2 SMNVEV (reference sequence).

This clone was detected only a few times. The chain couples TRBV7-9 to TRBJ2-7, with D uncertain. Trimming took off 5 bases at V and 7 bases at J, with 9 bases between the two ends. Germline values: CDR1 SEHNR, CDR2 FQNEAQ (reference sequence). The CDR3 extends over 11 amino acids. CDR3: CASSLDHEQYF. The CDR3 coding sequence is TGTGCCAGCAGCCTAGACCATGAGCAGTACTTC.

This chain connects TRBV7-6 to TRBJ2-2, with D possibly being TRBD1 (5 bases). This CDR3 is 15 amino acids long. Trimming took 1 base from V and 6 from J, leaving 12 bases between them. The germline CDR1 and CDR2 sequences are SGHVS and FNYEAQ. The CDR3 loop reads CASSLGFRGPGELFF. The CDR3, as DNA: TGTGCCAGCAGCTTAGGCTTTAGGGGTCCCGGGGAGCTGTTTTTT.

The V and J genes are TRBV28 and TRBJ1-1; the D is unclear. The CDR3 runs 16 residues. The V gene's germline CDR1 is MDHEN and CDR2 SYDVKM. V was shortened by 5 bases and J by 1 base, with 17 bases between the two germline ends. The DNA for the CDR3 is TGTGCCAGCAGTCCCATTCTCTGGCGGCGGAACACTGAAGCTTTCTTT. Translating it yields CASSPILWRRNTEAFF.

The chain couples TRBV27 to TRBJ2-1, with 8 bases that match TRBD1. Germline V gene sequence: CDR1 MNHEY, CDR2 SMNVEV (reference sequence). This CDR3 spans 15 amino acids. The V gene end was trimmed by 3 bases and the J gene end by 6 bases; junction bases not matched to a gene: 7. As DNA, the CDR3 is TGTGCCAGCAGTTTTTTACAGGGGGATCGCAATGAGCAGTTCTTC. Its translation is CASSFLQGDRNEQFF.

The gene calls are TRBV5-1 and TRBJ2-1; D is tentatively TRBD1 or TRBD2 (5 bases each). Germline CDR1 reads SGHRS; CDR2 reads YFSETQ. The CDR3 is 15 residues long. Trimming removed 2 bases at V and 3 bases at J, with 12 bases between. The CDR3 DNA sequence: TGCGCCAGCAGCTTACCGGGGACCGACTACAATGAGCAGTTCTTC. This codes for CASSLPGTDYNEQFF. Complete variable domain (other parts from reference TRBV5-1 and TRBJ2-1): KAGVTQTPRYLIKTRGQQVTLSCSPISGHRSVSWYQQTPGQGLQFLFEYFSETQRNKGNFPGRFSGRQFSNSRSEMNVSTLELGDSALYLCASSLPGTDYNEQFFGPGTRLTVL.

V usage is TRBV5-6 and J usage is TRBJ2-7; D unresolved. From germline, CDR1 is SGHDT and CDR2 YYEEEE. There are 14 residues in the CDR3. Trimming stripped 0 bases from V and 3 bases from J, with 10 bases between. CDR3 amino acids: CASSLGVPSYEQYF. CDR3 bases: TGTGCCAGCAGCTTGGGAGTCCCGAGCTACGAGCAGTACTTC.

This chain uses TRBV28 with TRBJ2-1; 9 nucleotides match TRBD1. Unmatched junction bases numbered 6, after V lost 4 bases and J lost 5 bases. Germline V lookup: CDR1 MDHEN, CDR2 SYDVKM. The CDR3 length is 15 residues. In nucleotides, the CDR3 is TGTGCCAGCAGTTCAGGGACAGGGTGGAACAATGAGCAGTTCTTC. Amino acid sequence: CASSSGTGWNNEQFF.

The rearrangement joins TRBV28 to TRBJ1-4; D unclear. Trimming cost V 1 base and J 0 bases, with 6 bases left between them. The CDR3 totals 15 residues. CDR1 is MDHEN and CDR2 is SYDVKM in the germline V gene. CDR3 nucleotides: TGTGCCAGCAGTTTATCGGTACCAACTAATGAAAAACTGTTTTTT. Amino acids: CASSLSVPTNEKLFF.

The sample holds a few counts of this clone. The chain employs TRBV9 and TRBJ1-6; possibly TRBD1 for D (6 bases). The CDR3 loop spans 12 amino acids. Per germline, CDR1 SGDLS and CDR2 YYNGEE. Trimming cost V 0 bases and J 14 bases, with 9 bases left between them. The CDR3 here is CASSVEGGSLHF. In nucleotides, the CDR3 is TGTGCCAGCAGCGTAGAAGGGGGGTCCCTCCACTTT.